The 6 T cell receptor beta chains listed next were all sequenced from one sample in a study of identical twins. A single record per CDR3 protein comes from TCRdb applying MiXCR to the 5' RACE reads. The table includes 400,000 to 600,000 distinct CDR3 sequences, approximately 20% detected once. These same records also appear under a second study, on yellow fever vaccine responses in identical twins.

Sequencing was done on a sample of CD4+ T cells sorted from blood. All receptors come from a woman aged 18 to 35 in good health.

This clonotype was seen a handful of times. V is TRBV4-1 and J is TRBJ2-3, with 16 positions matching TRBD2. The germline gives CDR1 MGHRA, CDR2 YSYEKL. J gave up 2 bases and V 1 base, and 6 bases lay outside the gene matches. This CDR3 region has 19 residues. CDR3: CASSQAGLAGGLSTDTQYF. CDR3 nucleotide sequence: TGCGCCAGCAGCCAAGCGGGACTAGCGGGAGGGTTGTCCACAGATACGCAGTATTTT.

The J gene is TRBJ2-2, the V gene TRBV10-3, with TRBD2 matching over 8 bases. The CDR3 contains 14 residues. The ends lost 5 bases at V and 1 base at J; junction bases unmatched: 0. Germline loops: CDR1 ENHRY, CDR2 SYGVKD. The CDR3 DNA is TGTGCCATCAGTCTAGCGGGGAACACCGGGGAGCTGTTTTTT. This encodes CAISLAGNTGELFF.

In its sample, this clonotype was seen a few times. This rearrangement joins TRBV5-1 to TRBJ1-4; TRBD1 is a possible D gene (5 bases). CDR1 and CDR2 (germline): SGHRS, YFSETQ. Trimming left V 4 bases short and J 5 bases short, with 15 bases between. CDR3 length equals 15 residues. Here the CDR3 reads CASSARGRENEKLFF. CDR3 DNA: TGCGCCAGCAGCGCCCGGGGCAGAGAGAATGAAAAACTGTTTTTT. Together with reference TRBV5-1 and TRBJ1-4, the CDR3 gives the full variable domain: KAGVTQTPRYLIKTRGQQVTLSCSPISGHRSVSWYQQTPGQGLQFLFEYFSETQRNKGNFPGRFSGRQFSNSRSEMNVSTLELGDSALYLCASSARGRENEKLFFGSGTQLSVL.

The chain links TRBV6-1 to TRBJ2-5; 11 bases are shared with TRBD2. Germline V gives CDR1 MNHNS, CDR2 SASEGT. Trimming at V came to 6 bases and at J to 7 bases, leaving 13 bases not matched to a gene. The CDR3 totals 16 residues. CDR3 nucleotides: TGTGCCAGCAGCTCCACCGGGACTAGCGGATTAGGGACCCAGTACTTC. Encoded protein: CASSSTGTSGLGTQYF.

This clonotype was found many times. The chain joins TRBV9 to TRBJ2-5; 7 bases are shared with TRBD2. Germline V gene sequence: CDR1 SGDLS, CDR2 YYNGEE. V lost 0 bases, J lost 5 bases, and 7 bases stayed unmatched. This CDR3 has 15 amino acids. The CDR3 DNA reads as TGTGCCAGCAGCGTAGAGGACGGGAGGAGGGAGACCCAGTACTTC. Translating it yields CASSVEDGRRETQYF. Full variable domain (missing parts from reference TRBV9 and TRBJ2-5): DSGVTQTPKHLITATGQRVTLRCSPRSGDLSVYWYQQSLDQGLQFLIQYYNGEERAKGNILERFSAQQFPDLHSELNLSSLELGDSALYFCASSVEDGRRETQYFGPGTRLLVL.

This chain connects TRBV7-2 to TRBJ1-5, with TRBD1 as a possible D gene (5 bases). Germline loops: CDR1 SGHTA, CDR2 FQGNSA. V dropped 5 bases and J dropped 1 base, with 12 bases sitting between them. There are 15 residues in the CDR3. The CDR3 sequence is CASSPRGLSNQPQHF. CDR3 nucleotides: TGTGCCAGCAGCCCGAGGGGTTTAAGCAATCAGCCCCAGCATTTT.